This T cell receptor beta chain was captured in a study of T cell repertoires in cytomegalovirus infection. This clonotype has just a few counts. Its antigen is still unknown. TCRdb itself ran the reads through MiXCR, one entry per CDR3 protein. In the table there are roughly 87,000 distinct CDR3 sequences, about 29% of which are singletons. The CDR3 runs 12 residues. From germline, CDR1 is SNHLY and CDR2 FYNNEI. The V end was cut by 7 bases, the J end by 4 bases, with 8 bases between. The clonotype originates from a human donor in good health (CMV status not recorded). Some clones in this sample may be carry-over from other donors' samples. The sequencing here drew on CD8+ T cells from cultured PBMCs, taken from culture after CMV antigen stimulation. V and J are TRBV2 and TRBJ2-1; D remains ambiguous. CDR3 nucleotides: TGTGCCAGCAAACCTCAGTACAATGAGCAGTTCTTC. Amino acids: CASKPQYNEQFF.